This passage covers 17 T cell receptor beta chains from one sample sequenced in a study of T cell repertoires in cytomegalovirus infection. Their cognate antigens are unknown. TCRdb itself ran the reads through MiXCR, one entry per CDR3 protein. The sample comprises about 700,000 distinct CDR3 sequences, 30% to 35% of which are singletons, and around a sixth rests with the top ten. Here the sequenced sample was cultured PBMCs, taken from culture after CMV antigen stimulation. The receptors were gathered from a human donor in good health (CMV status not recorded). Some clones in this sample may be carry-over from other donors' samples.

This clonotype was observed a few times. V is TRBV5-1 and J is TRBJ1-5, with D unclear. The V end was cut by 0 bases, the J end by 8 bases, with 9 bases between. CDR3 length equals 13 residues. The germline V gene encodes CDR1 SGHRS and CDR2 YFSETQ. CDR3 protein: CASSLGGEEPQHF. CDR3 sequence (DNA): TGCGCCAGCAGCTTGGGCGGAGAGGAGCCCCAGCATTTT.

This clonotype was detected a few times. The chain combines TRBV4-3 with TRBJ2-7, with D perhaps TRBD2 (6 bases). Trimming removed 2 bases from V and 1 base from J, with 12 bases in between. This CDR3 has 15 amino acids. Germline CDR1 LGHNA, CDR2 YSLEER. Written as DNA, the CDR3 is TGCGCCAGCAGCCAAAGCTCAAGCGGGTCCTACGAGCAGTACTTC. Protein sequence: CASSQSSSGSYEQYF.

This clonotype appeared a few times. The chain carries TRBV7-2 and TRBJ2-3, with D maybe TRBD2 (6 bases). Germline CDR1 and CDR2: SGHTA and FQGNSA. CDR3 length: 12 amino acids. The ends were cut back, 4 bases at V and 13 bases at J, with 15 bases in the middle. Written as DNA, the CDR3 is TGTGCCAGCAGCTACGCGGGACTCCCGGAGTATTTT. This gives the protein CASSYAGLPEYF.

This clonotype was seen a few times. J is TRBJ2-1 and V is TRBV6-5; TRBD1 matches at 10 bases. The CDR3 has 15 residues. V lost 2 bases, J lost 3 bases, and 1 base stayed unmatched. CDR1 MNHEY and CDR2 SVGAGI come from the germline V gene. CDR3 in DNA: TGTGCCAGCAGTTACGGACAGGGGGTCTACAATGAGCAGTTCTTC. This encodes CASSYGQGVYNEQFF.

This clonotype was seen a handful of times. This sequence joins TRBV7-9 and TRBJ2-7, with 9 nucleotides matching TRBD2. After removal of 5 bases from V and 3 bases from J, the junction contained 11 bases not matched to a gene. The CDR3 is 16 residues long. Germline V gene data show CDR1 as SEHNR and CDR2 as FQNEAQ (reference sequence). CDR3 sequence (DNA): TGTGCCAGCAGCCCTAGCGCGGGAGGGGCTCTCTACGAGCAGTACTTC. The encoded protein is CASSPSAGGALYEQYF.

The CDR3: CASSQELEGEGTQYF. For the CDR3, the DNA is TGCGCCAGCAGCCAAGAACTTGAGGGAGAAGGGACCCAGTACTTC. The chain has TRBV4-3 and TRBJ2-5; D is perhaps TRBD2 (5 bases). V lost 0 bases and J 7 bases, leaving 15 bases between the germline ends. This CDR3 is 15 amino acids long. Germline V gene lookup returns CDR1 LGHNA and CDR2 YSLEER.

This clonotype was seen a handful of times. V gene TRBV7-2 combines with J gene TRBJ2-7, with a tentative D call TRBD2 (5 bases). Trimming stripped 5 bases from V and 7 bases from J, with 15 bases between. The CDR3 extends over 13 amino acids. Germline CDR1 reads SGHTA; CDR2 reads FQGNSA. This CDR3 is CASSPGMGTEQYF. CDR3 sequence (DNA): TGTGCCAGCAGCCCCGGGATGGGTACGGAGCAGTACTTC. Filled out from reference TRBV7-2 and TRBJ2-7, the complete variable domain reads GAGVSQSPSNKVTEKGKDVELRCDPISGHTALYWYRQSLGQGLEFLIYFQGNSAPDKSGLPSDRFSAERTGGSVSTLTIQRTQQEDSAVYLCASSPGMGTEQYFGPGTRLTVT.

This clonotype was counted only a few times. The V and J genes are TRBV15 and TRBJ2-3, with TRBD2 matching 10 bases. The CDR3 runs 19 residues. The J segment lost 0 bases and the V segment lost 1 base, leaving 10 bases of the junction unmatched. Germline-derived CDR1 and CDR2 are LNHNV and YYDKDF (reference sequence). As DNA, the CDR3 is TGTGCCACCAGCAGAGCTGGAGCGGGAGGGCCTATAAGCACAGATACGCAGTATTTT. Protein product: CATSRAGAGGPISTDTQYF.

This clonotype showed up just once. This rearrangement joins TRBV20-1 to TRBJ1-5; TRBD1 matches 9 bases. Germline V CDR1 and CDR2: DFQATT, SNEGSKA (reference sequence). V lost 2 bases to trimming and J lost 6 bases; unmatched junction nucleotides: 5. This CDR3 has 14 amino acids. The CDR3 loop reads CSARRTGEAQPQHF. In DNA, the CDR3 is TGCAGTGCTAGAAGGACAGGGGAGGCTCAGCCCCAGCATTTT.

A few counts support this clonotype. The V call is TRBV4-1, the J call TRBJ2-1; 10 bases agree with TRBD2. With 1 base clipped from V and 1 base from J, the junction kept 10 bases outside the gene matches. The length of the CDR3 is 19 residues. Per the germline V gene, CDR1 is MGHRA and CDR2 is YSYEKL. CDR3 in amino acids: CASSQGLAGPADSYNEQFF. For the CDR3, the DNA is TGCGCCAGCAGCCAAGGACTAGCGGGTCCCGCTGATTCCTACAATGAGCAGTTCTTC.

The CDR3 DNA is TGTGCCAGCAGCTCAAGACTAGCGGGAAAAAACCCGAACACCGGGGAGCTGTTTTTT. This gives the protein CASSSRLAGKNPNTGELFF. This chain joins TRBV7-9 and TRBJ2-2; 11 bases are a match to TRBD2. Germline V gives CDR1 SEHNR, CDR2 FQNEAQ (reference sequence). V was clipped by 4 bases and J by 0 bases; unmatched bases: 10. The CDR3 runs 19 residues.

Written as DNA, the CDR3 is TGTGCCAGCAGTTTCGGAACTCTTGCCTATGGCTACACCTTC. Amino acids: CASSFGTLAYGYTF. The chain combines TRBV12-3 or TRBV12-4 with TRBJ1-2; D gene unclear. The V end was cut by 3 bases, the J end by 4 bases, with 12 bases between. There are 14 residues in the CDR3.

This rearrangement joins TRBV7-2 to TRBJ2-1; D is uncertain. V was clipped by 0 bases and J by 4 bases, with 16 bases between them. This CDR3 contains 17 residues. The germline V gene has CDR1 SGHTA and CDR2 FQGNSA. This chain's CDR3 is CASSLASVISGYNEQFF. The CDR3, as DNA: TGTGCCAGCAGCTTAGCGTCAGTAATCTCGGGTTACAATGAGCAGTTCTTC.

This chain joins TRBV19 and TRBJ1-2, with D uncertain. V lost 1 base to trimming and J lost 0 bases, with 6 bases between them. The CDR3 is 14 residues long. In germline, CDR1 is LNHDA, CDR2 SQIVND (reference sequence). DNA for the CDR3: TGTGCCAGTAGTATAGTCGGCCCTAACTATGGCTACACCTTC. This translates into CASSIVGPNYGYTF.

The chain combines TRBV15 with TRBJ1-4; no firm D call. V lost 4 bases to trimming and J lost 6 bases, with 15 bases between them. Germline CDR1 LNHNV, CDR2 YYDKDF (reference sequence). The CDR3 contains 15 residues. The CDR3: CATSNRGGNDEKLFF. CDR3 nucleotide sequence: TGTGCCACCAGCAATCGAGGAGGGAACGATGAAAAACTGTTTTTT. Supplemented by reference TRBV15 and TRBJ1-4, the full variable domain reads DAMVIQNPRYQVTQFGKPVTLSCSQTLNHNVMYWYQQKSSQAPKLLFHYYDKDFNNEADTPDNFQSRRPNTSFCFLDIRSPGLGDTAMYLCATSNRGGNDEKLFFGSGTQLSVL.

A few counts support this clonotype. The chain links TRBV4-1 to TRBJ2-1, with D possibly being TRBD1 (5 bases). This CDR3 has 15 residues. The germline V and J ends were trimmed by 0 bases and 4 bases, with 10 bases remaining between them. Germline CDR1 is MGHRA and CDR2 is YSYEKL. As DNA, the CDR3 is TGCGCCAGCAGCCAAGATCGGCAGGGATACAATGAGCAGTTCTTC. It yields the protein CASSQDRQGYNEQFF.

V and J are TRBV2 and TRBJ2-1, with D perhaps TRBD1 or TRBD2 (5 bases each). Trimming took 8 bases from V and 5 from J, leaving 19 bases between them. CDR1 and CDR2 from the germline V gene are SNHLY and FYNNEI. CDR3 length: 15 amino acids. CDR3 amino acids: CASQAGAQNDNEQFF. The CDR3, as DNA: TGTGCCAGCCAAGCCGGGGCTCAGAATGACAATGAGCAGTTCTTC.